This is a list of T cell receptor beta chains from one sample in a study of shared clonotypes between healthy human individuals. Profiling relied on immunoSEQ multiplex PCR, and the TCRdb table lists in-frame clones only, not all of them. The sample includes about 680,000 clones, roughly 73% seen only once; the top ten take around 2%. Sequenced input: memory CD4+ T cells sorted from blood. The receptors shown here come from a woman aged 30 to 39 in good health. Both conserved end residues are part of each CDR3. A D gene is named only where the DNA matches it firmly. Clone size, where shown, is once, few, many, or a class for clones that have expanded.

J: TRBJ2-1
D: TRBD2
V: TRBV11-3
size: -
DNA: TGTGCCAGCAGCTCACTAGCGCGGAATGAGCAGTTCTTC
CDR3: CASSSLARNEQFF

J: TRBJ2-6
D: -
V: TRBV7-2
size: few
DNA: TGTGCCAGCAGCTTATATGCAACGGCCAACGTCCTGACTTTC
CDR3: CASSLYATANVLTF

J: TRBJ2-3
D: TRBD2
V: TRBV29-1
size: -
DNA: TGCAGCGCTAGAGGACTAGCGGTTTACGATACGCAGTATTTT
CDR3: CSARGLAVYDTQYF

J: TRBJ1-1
D: TRBD1
V: TRBV18
size: -
DNA: TGTGCCAGCTCACCAGGACAGGGATTAGCTGAAGCTTTCTTT
CDR3: CASSPGQGLAEAFF

J: TRBJ1-1
D: -
V: TRBV15
size: many
DNA: TGTGCCACCAGCAGAGATAAATCGGGGGGGCGCCCAGCTTTCTTT
CDR3: CATSRDKSGGRPAFF

J: TRBJ2-7
D: -
V: TRBV30
size: -
DNA: TGTGCCTGGAGTGATCCCAAGAGAAATAGGGGCTACGAGCAGTACTTC
CDR3: CAWSDPKRNRGYEQYF

J: TRBJ1-5
D: -
V: TRBV18
size: -
DNA: TGTGCCAGCTCACCCGGGACGACAAGGCCGAGCAATCAGCCCCAGCATTTT
CDR3: CASSPGTTRPSNQPQHF

J: TRBJ2-4
D: -
V: TRBV2
size: -
DNA: TGTGCCAGCAGTGAACTGGGCGGGATAGCCAAAAACATTCAGTACTTC
CDR3: CASSELGGIAKNIQYF

J: TRBJ2-1
D: -
V: TRBV7-2
size: -
DNA: TGTGCCAGCAGCTTCAAGCGGATCGGGAGCCGCTCCTCTGAGCAGTTCTTC
CDR3: CASSFKRIGSRSSEQFF

J: TRBJ2-5
D: -
V: TRBV5-1
size: -
DNA: TGCGCCGGGGTGGGGACCCAGTACTTC
CDR3: CAGVGTQYF

J: TRBJ2-7
D: -
V: TRBV4-1
size: -
DNA: TGCGCCAGCAGCCAAGGCCGGACAAGCTACGAGCAGTACTTC
CDR3: CASSQGRTSYEQYF

J: TRBJ1-2
D: -
V: TRBV30
size: -
DNA: TGTGCCTGGAGTGTTCAGCTCTATGGCTACACCTTC
CDR3: CAWSVQLYGYTF

J: TRBJ1-2
D: -
V: TRBV4-1
size: few
DNA: TGCGCCAGCAGCCTAGGATCGGGCGGCTATGGCTACACCTTC
CDR3: CASSLGSGGYGYTF

J: TRBJ2-2
D: -
V: TRBV7-3
size: -
DNA: TGTGCCAGCAGCCCTGACTCGAACACCGGGGAGCTGTTTTTT
CDR3: CASSPDSNTGELFF

J: TRBJ1-1
D: -
V: TRBV6-6
size: -
DNA: TGTGCCAGCAGACTTACTACAGAGGCCGTGGGAGCTTTCTTT
CDR3: CASRLTTEAVGAFF

J: TRBJ2-3
D: TRBD1
V: TRBV29-1
size: -
DNA: TGCAGCGTTGAATTTCAAACAGGGGCCCAGGGCACAGATACGCAGTATTTT
CDR3: CSVEFQTGAQGTDTQYF

J: TRBJ2-2
D: -
V: TRBV29-1
size: many
DNA: TGCAGCGTTGGCTGGCGGTCCGGGGGGGAGCTGTTTTTT
CDR3: CSVGWRSGGELFF

J: TRBJ2-7
D: -
V: TRBV10-3
size: few
DNA: TGTGCCATCAGCACGGGGGGCAGCTCCTACGAGCAGTACTTC
CDR3: CAISTGGSSYEQYF

J: TRBJ1-3
D: TRBD1
V: TRBV4-1
size: -
DNA: TGCGCCAGCAGCCAACCTCGGGACAGGGGAAACACCATATATTTT
CDR3: CASSQPRDRGNTIYF

J: TRBJ2-3
D: -
V: TRBV18
size: -
DNA: TGTGCCAGCTCATCGGCAGATACGCAGTATTTT
CDR3: CASSSADTQYF

J: TRBJ2-2
D: -
V: TRBV28
size: few
DNA: TGTGCCAGCAGTTTTAGGGAACAGGTCACCGGGGAGCTGTTTTTT
CDR3: CASSFREQVTGELFF

J: TRBJ1-1
D: TRBD1
V: TRBV18
size: few
DNA: TGTGCCAGCTCACCATCTTTTGACAGGGACTACACTGAAGCTTTCTTT
CDR3: CASSPSFDRDYTEAFF